A single sample is the source of the 17 T cell receptor beta chains below, sequenced in a study of cytomegalovirus exposure and HLA in healthy donors. Primers included in the PCR were 60 Vbeta and 13 Jbeta primers. Generated by immunoSEQ multiplex PCR, the TCRdb table keeps only in-frame clones and is missing some. The data hold about 140,000 clones, with approximately 78% observed a single time. What was sequenced was PBMCs. All receptors come from a female donor in good health and CMV-seronegative.

The chain couples TRBV5-6 to TRBJ1-3; 8 bases match TRBD1. Germline values: CDR1 SGHDT, CDR2 YYEEEE. Germline trimming cut 2 bases from V and 1 base from J; bases unmatched to any gene: 5. CDR3 length: 16 amino acids. The CDR3 DNA reads TGTGCCAGCAGCTTCACAGGGGGGAGGTCTGGAAACACCATATATTTT. It codes for CASSFTGGRSGNTIYF.

The chain combines TRBV7-3 with TRBJ2-3, with 9 bases aligning to TRBD2. The CDR3 runs 15 residues. CDR1 is SGHTA, CDR2 FQGTGA, per germline. The V and J ends lost 2 bases and 4 bases, in that order; junction bases with no gene match: 4. The CDR3 spells CASSLRGRGADTQYF. The DNA for the CDR3 is TGTGCCAGCAGCTTACGCGGGAGGGGCGCAGATACGCAGTATTTT.

J is TRBJ2-1 and V is TRBV2; 9 nucleotides align to TRBD1. The germline V gene encodes CDR1 SNHLY and CDR2 FYNNEI. V lost 4 bases, J lost 7 bases, and 2 bases stayed unmatched. The CDR3 extends over 13 amino acids. CDR3 nucleotides: TGTGCCAGCAGTGGACAGGGGGTGAATGAGCAGTTCTTC. It encodes CASSGQGVNEQFF.

This chain uses TRBV29-1 with TRBJ2-7, with 9 positions matching TRBD1. Germline values: CDR1 SQVTM, CDR2 ANQGSEA. V trimming: 7 bases; J trimming: 6 bases; junction bases outside the gene matches: 13. The CDR3 has 14 amino acids. The CDR3 loop is CSARTGGASGEQYF. In DNA form, the CDR3 reads TGCAGCGCCCGAACAGGGGGCGCGTCTGGCGAGCAGTACTTC.

The sample holds a few counts of this clone. This chain uses TRBV6-5 with TRBJ2-7; TRBD1 matches 9 bases. V shed 2 bases and J 3 bases; nucleotides not matched to a gene: 5. The length of the CDR3 is 15 residues. Germline V gene lookup returns CDR1 MNHEY and CDR2 SVGAGI. The CDR3 DNA sequence: TGTGCCAGCAGTTACAGGACAGGGGTTAACTACGAGCAGTACTTC. This codes for CASSYRTGVNYEQYF.

Turning to this clone: The junction differs from germline at one of its ends, possibly a read error. The rearrangement joins TRBV7-9 to TRBJ1-1, with 10 bases identical to TRBD1. The CDR3 is 16 amino acids. Germline V gene lookup returns CDR1 SEHNR and CDR2 FQNEAQ (reference sequence). CDR3 protein: CSSRHTPGQGLTEAFF. The CDR3 DNA reads TGTTCCAGCAGACACACACCGGGACAGGGGCTCACTGAAGCTTTCTTT.

This chain uses TRBV5-1 with TRBJ2-2, with TRBD1 identical over 8 bases. This CDR3 has 18 residues. The ends lost 2 bases at V and 3 bases at J; junction bases unmatched: 12. Per the germline V gene, CDR1 is SGHRS and CDR2 is YFSETQ. CDR3 residues: CASSLEEGQAMHTGELFF. CDR3 in DNA: TGCGCCAGCAGCTTAGAGGAGGGACAGGCCATGCACACCGGGGAGCTGTTTTTT.

The table lists this clone with a few counts. This chain connects TRBV27 to TRBJ1-1, with D tentatively TRBD1 (6 bases). Looked up from germline, CDR1 is MNHEY and CDR2 is SMNVEV (reference sequence). The CDR3 is 14 amino acids. Trimming removed 4 bases at V and 1 base at J, with 10 bases between. The CDR3 DNA sequence: TGTGCCAGCAGTTCAGACAGGAGGAACACTGAAGCTTTCTTT. Protein sequence: CASSSDRRNTEAFF.

This clone was observed a few times. The chain carries TRBV6-5 and TRBJ1-2; D perhaps matches TRBD1 (5 bases). The CDR3 consists of 13 residues. V lost 5 bases and J lost 4, with 11 bases in between. Germline V gene data show CDR1 as MNHEY and CDR2 as SVGAGI. CDR3 bases: TGTGCCAGCAGTCTCGGCGGGGGCTATGGCTACACCTTC. It yields the protein CASSLGGGYGYTF.

This chain links TRBV4-3 with TRBJ2-6, with 16 bases aligning to TRBD2. CDR1 and CDR2 (germline): LGHNA, YSLEER. CDR3 length: 20 residues. J gave up 0 bases and V 3 bases, and 5 bases lay outside the gene matches. CDR3 sequence (DNA): TGCGCCAGCAGCCAGGGACTAGCGGGGGGGTTGTTCTCTGGGGCCAACGTCCTGACTTTC. Protein product: CASSQGLAGGLFSGANVLTF.

The count of this clone is one. The rearrangement joins TRBV7-2 to TRBJ1-1; TRBD1 agrees at 7 bases. Germline CDR1 is SGHTA and CDR2 is FQGNSA. Trimming cost V 5 bases and J 4 bases; bases outside gene matches: 7. This CDR3 comprises 14 residues. The CDR3: CASSPSRGFTEAFF. CDR3 sequence (DNA): TGTGCCAGCAGCCCGTCCAGGGGGTTCACTGAAGCTTTCTTT.

The chain couples TRBV7-9 to TRBJ2-7; D uncertain. CDR1 and CDR2 (germline): SEHNR, FQNEAQ (reference sequence). The CDR3 has 13 residues. With 6 bases removed from V and 3 bases from J, the gap between germline ends came to 12 bases. CDR3 sequence reads: CASSLPGGYEQYF. The CDR3 DNA sequence: TGTGCCAGCAGTTTACCCGGTGGCTACGAGCAGTACTTC.

The sample holds a few counts of this clone. The rearrangement joins TRBV7-9 to TRBJ2-2; TRBD1 aligns across 7 bases. Germline V gene data show CDR1 as SEHNR and CDR2 as FQNEAQ (reference sequence). J was trimmed by 4 bases and V by 5 bases; bases with no gene match: 10. This CDR3 region has 16 residues. This CDR3 reads CASSPRAGTVTGELFF. CDR3 in DNA: TGTGCCAGCAGCCCTAGGGCCGGGACAGTCACCGGGGAGCTGTTTTTT. The full variable domain, with the rest looked up from reference TRBV7-9 and TRBJ2-2, is DTGVSQNPRHKITKRGQNVTFRCDPISEHNRLYWYRQTLGQGPEFLTYFQNEAQLEKSRLLSDRFSAERPKGSFSTLEIQRTEQGDSAMYLCASSPRAGTVTGELFFGEGSRLTVL.

The chain has TRBV6-5 and TRBJ1-6; a weak D match, TRBD1 (6 bases). Germline V CDR1 and CDR2: MNHEY, SVGAGI. The CDR3 consists of 15 residues. V lost 0 bases and J 14 bases, leaving 17 bases between the germline ends. This CDR3 reads CASSYSAGQPRSLHF. For the CDR3, the DNA is TGTGCCAGCAGTTACTCCGCCGGACAGCCGAGGTCCCTCCACTTT.

This chain joins TRBV5-6 and TRBJ1-4; D gene ambiguous. Germline assignment: CDR1 SGHDT and CDR2 YYEEEE. The CDR3 loop spans 16 amino acids. Trimming left V 3 bases short and J 0 bases short, with 12 bases between. The CDR3 nucleotides are TGTGCCAGCAGCTGGGGAGGGTCTTCAACTAATGAAAAACTGTTTTTT. This encodes CASSWGGSSTNEKLFF.

This clone came up a few times. This rearrangement joins TRBV6-5 to TRBJ1-1; 7 nucleotides match TRBD1. The CDR3 has 16 amino acids. Germline assignment: CDR1 MNHEY and CDR2 SVGAGI. V was pared by 4 bases and J by 5 bases, with 13 bases of the junction left unmatched. The CDR3 protein is CASSLGGQFSGTEAFF. The CDR3 nucleotides read TGTGCCAGCAGTTTAGGGGGACAGTTCTCCGGGACTGAAGCTTTCTTT.

The chain links TRBV7-9 to TRBJ1-1, with 9 bases that match TRBD1. The CDR3 totals 15 residues. Germline V gene lookup returns CDR1 SEHNR and CDR2 FQNEAQ (reference sequence). V shed 5 bases and J 1 base; nucleotides not matched to a gene: 5. This CDR3 is CASSPRTGENTEAFF. The CDR3 DNA reads TGTGCCAGCAGCCCCCGGACAGGGGAGAACACTGAAGCTTTCTTT.